A selection of T cell receptor beta chains follows, all from one sample in a study of OX40 agonist ivuxolimab in advanced cancers. The table came from immunoSEQ multiplex PCR; TCRdb's copy has only in-frame clones and leaves some out. The sample has about 62,000 clones; about 88% are singletons. The sequencing used CD4+ or CD8+ T cells sorted from blood, collected in a trial of the OX40 agonist ivuxolimab. Source of these receptors: an adult with an advanced solid tumor such as melanoma, head and neck, liver or kidney cancer. The CDR3 runs from the conserved cysteine through the conserved F or W. The D gene is left open where the match is weak. Only some rows state a clone size, as once, few, many or a class for expanded clones.

-,-,TRBJ2-7,TRBV19,TGTGCCAGTAGGTCCAGGGAGAACTACGAGCAGTACTTC,CASRSRENYEQYF
TRBD2,-,TRBJ2-5,TRBV4-1,TGCGCCAGCAGCCAGAATAGGGCTAGCGGGAGGGAGACCCAGTACTTC,CASSQNRASGRETQYF
TRBD1,-,TRBJ1-2,TRBV6-5,TGTGCCAGCAGTTACGGGACAGGGGGAGCCTATGGCTACACCTTC,CASSYGTGGAYGYTF
TRBD2,-,TRBJ2-1,TRBV4-2,TGTGCCAGCAGCCCGGGGACTAAGTGGGATGAGCAGTTCTTC,CASSPGTKWDEQFF
-,-,TRBJ2-1,TRBV28,TGTGCCAGCACACGGGCCCACGGGGTCTCCTACAATGAGCAGTTCTTC,CASTRAHGVSYNEQFF
TRBD2,-,TRBJ2-7,TRBV4-2,TGTGCCAGCGGGACTAGCGACGGCGAGCAGTACTTC,CASGTSDGEQYF
TRBD1,few,TRBJ2-4,TRBV10-1,TGCGCCAGCAACGGCCGGGACAGAATCCTAACCAAAAACATTCAGTACTTC,CASNGRDRILTKNIQYF
TRBD1,once,TRBJ2-7,TRBV28,TGTGCCAGCAGTTACACAATGGGACAGGGGGGCGAGCAGTACTTC,CASSYTMGQGGEQYF
-,-,TRBJ1-3,TRBV5-4,TGTGCCAGCAGCTTGCGGGGGATCTCTGGAAACACCATATATTTT,CASSLRGISGNTIYF
-,-,TRBJ2-3,TRBV7-9,TGTGCCAGCAGCTCTACCGGGCGGCTAGCGACTAGCACAGATACGCAGTATTTT,CASSSTGRLATSTDTQYF
TRBD2,-,TRBJ2-1,TRBV5-4,TGTGCCAGCAGTAATCCCTTAGCGGGTATAACCTACAATGAGCAGTTCTTC,CASSNPLAGITYNEQFF
-,-,TRBJ1-1,TRBV5-1,TGCGCCAGCAGCCCGGGATGGGGCCCGGGCACTGAAGCTTTCTTT,CASSPGWGPGTEAFF
TRBD1,-,TRBJ2-3,TRBV7-7,TGTGCCAGCAGCTTAGGGCCCTACCGGGACAGGGAGACAGATACGCAGTATTTT,CASSLGPYRDRETDTQYF
-,-,TRBJ1-1,TRBV11-1,TGTGCCAGCAGCCCGAACGTTCGGCTGAACACTGAAGCTTTCTTT,CASSPNVRLNTEAFF
-,-,TRBJ2-3,TRBV11-3,TGTGCCAGCAGCTTCACAAGCGGGAGCACAGATACGCAGTATTTT,CASSFTSGSTDTQYF
-,-,TRBJ2-2,TRBV27,TGTGCCAGCAGTTTTGAGGGAAGGACCGGGGAGCTGTTTTTT,CASSFEGRTGELFF
TRBD2,-,TRBJ2-1,TRBV19,TGTGCCAGTAGTCTCAGCGGGGGCTCCTACAATGAGCAGTTCTTC,CASSLSGGSYNEQFF
-,-,TRBJ2-2,TRBV4-1,TGCGCCAGCAGCCAAGTGAGGGAACTCCGGAACACCGGGGAGCTGTTTTTT,CASSQVRELRNTGELFF
-,-,TRBJ2-1,TRBV19,TGTGCCAGTAGTATGGGGTCGCTAACTGAGCAGTTCTTC,CASSMGSLTEQFF
TRBD2,-,TRBJ2-7,TRBV5-1,TGCGCCAGCAGCAACGGACTAGCGGAGAAGTTCTCCTACGAGCAGTACTTC,CASSNGLAEKFSYEQYF
TRBD2,-,TRBJ2-5,TRBV4-1,TGCGCCAGCAGCCAAGATGGGACTAGCGGACAAGAGACCCAGTACTTC,CASSQDGTSGQETQYF
TRBD1,-,TRBJ1-1,TRBV2,TGTGCCAGCAGTGGCCAGGGGGGACAGACGAACACTGAAGCTTTCTTT,CASSGQGGQTNTEAFF
TRBD1,once,TRBJ2-6,TRBV15,TGTGCCACCAGCGCCGGGACAGGGACAAGAAACTCTGGGGCCAACGTCCTGACTTTC,CATSAGTGTRNSGANVLTF
TRBD1,-,TRBJ2-7,TRBV9,TGTGCCAGCAGCCCGCAGACAGGGTCCTACGAGCAGTACTTC,CASSPQTGSYEQYF
TRBD2,-,TRBJ2-1,TRBV7-9,TGTGCCAGCAGCCCGGGGGTAGCGGGAGCTGGTGAGCAGTTCTTC,CASSPGVAGAGEQFF
TRBD2,-,TRBJ2-5,TRBV29-1,TGCAGCCACGCGGGGGGAGAGGGCCAAGAGACCCAGTACTTC,CSHAGGEGQETQYF
-,-,TRBJ2-3,TRBV19,TGTGCCAGTAGTTACTCAGATACGCAGTATTTT,CASSYSDTQYF
-,-,TRBJ2-1,TRBV21-1,TGTGCCAGCAGCAAAAGATTAACCCACCCGGGACTAGCGGGAGTAGGCGAGCAGTTCTTC,CASSKRLTHPGLAGVGEQFF
-,once,TRBJ2-5,TRBV28,TGTGCCAGCAGTTCCCAGACGGGGTGGGCGGAGACCCAGTACTTC,CASSSQTGWAETQYF
-,-,TRBJ2-5,TRBV28,TGTGCCAGCAGTTTGCTTTACCAAGAGACCCAGTACTTC,CASSLLYQETQYF
TRBD2,-,TRBJ2-3,TRBV19,TGTGCCACCCTTCCTGGGAGGGCCGGGGCAGATACGCAGTATTTT,CATLPGRAGADTQYF
-,-,TRBJ2-3,TRBV6-4,TGTGCCAGCAGTGACTCGGCAGATACGCAGTATTTT,CASSDSADTQYF
TRBD1,-,TRBJ2-1,TRBV7-6,TGTGCCAGCAGCCGGGGACAGGCAAACAATGAGCAGTTCTTC,CASSRGQANNEQFF
-,-,TRBJ1-2,TRBV20-1,TGCAGTGCCACCCCGGGCTATGGCTACACCTTC,CSATPGYGYTF
-,few,TRBJ2-2,TRBV6-1,TGTGCCAGCAGTGAACTTGGAGGAGCGGGCACCGGGGAGCTGTTTTTT,CASSELGGAGTGELFF
-,-,TRBJ1-4,TRBV7-9,TGTGCCAGCAGCTTCGATAATGAAAAACTGTTTTTT,CASSFDNEKLFF
-,-,TRBJ1-2,TRBV28,TGTGCCAGCAGTTTATCAGGAATCTATGGCTACACCTTC,CASSLSGIYGYTF
-,-,TRBJ2-6,TRBV29-1,TGCAGCGTCGGCGACAGCTCTGGGGCCAACGTCCTGACTTTC,CSVGDSSGANVLTF
-,-,TRBJ2-3,TRBV29-1,TGCAGCGTAGCTCCGGGTATGCGGACAGATACGCAGTATTTT,CSVAPGMRTDTQYF
-,-,TRBJ2-7,TRBV5-6,TGTGCCAGCAGCTACACTGCCGGATACGAGCAGTACTTC,CASSYTAGYEQYF
-,-,TRBJ1-1,TRBV6-4,TGTGCCAGCCCGCCCCAATTTGAAGCTTTCTTT,CASPPQFEAFF